The 9 T cell receptor beta chains listed next were all sequenced from one sample in a study of T cell repertoires in cytomegalovirus infection. TCRdb fed the reads into MiXCR, producing one record per CDR3 protein. The table has 150,000 to 200,000 distinct CDR3 sequences, approximately 15% seen once. The sample consisted of PBMCs. Receptors were obtained from a human donor in good health (CMV status not recorded). Some clones in this sample may be carry-over from other donors' samples.

The rearrangement uses TRBV11-2 and TRBJ2-7; D possibly matches TRBD1 or TRBD2 (5 bases each). The CDR3 sequence is 15 residues long. V was shortened by 3 bases and J by 4 bases, with 16 bases between the two germline ends. The germline V gene has CDR1 SGHAT and CDR2 FQNNGV. The CDR3, as DNA: TGTGCCAGCAGCTTGGGACCCACGGCGCAATACGAGCAGTACTTC. Its translation: CASSLGPTAQYEQYF.

There are many counts of this clonotype. The chain joins TRBV4-3 to TRBJ2-1; unclear D gene. CDR1 and CDR2 from the germline V gene are LGHNA and YSLEER. Trimming pared 4 bases from V and 0 bases from J, leaving 13 bases between. The CDR3 runs 16 residues. The CDR3 sequence is CASSLLTVSSYNEQFF. CDR3 nucleotides: TGCGCCAGCAGCCTCCTCACGGTCAGCTCCTACAATGAGCAGTTCTTC.

This clonotype came up many times. V usage is TRBV6-1 and J usage is TRBJ2-2; D may be TRBD1 or TRBD2 (5 bases each). The V gene's germline CDR1 is MNHNS and CDR2 SASEGT. The CDR3 is made up of 16 amino acids. With 2 bases removed from V and 4 bases from J, the gap between germline ends came to 14 bases. CDR3 nucleotides: TGTGCCAGCAGTGAAAGCTCCGGGACGGTCACCGGGGAGCTGTTTTTT. Protein product: CASSESSGTVTGELFF.

This clonotype showed up just a few times. The V gene is TRBV5-1, the J gene TRBJ2-1, with TRBD1 matching over 7 bases. The CDR3 covers 16 residues. V lost 4 bases, J lost 0 bases, and 7 bases stayed unmatched. Germline loops: CDR1 SGHRS, CDR2 YFSETQ. The chain's CDR3 is CASSPGQKASYNEQFF. DNA of the CDR3: TGCGCCAGCAGCCCGGGACAGAAAGCCTCCTACAATGAGCAGTTCTTC.

This clonotype was observed at least ten times. V gene TRBV7-2 combines with J gene TRBJ1-2; 10 nucleotides align to TRBD1. CDR1 is SGHTA and CDR2 is FQGNSA in the germline V gene. V lost 2 bases to trimming and J lost 6 bases; unmatched junction nucleotides: 6. This CDR3 has 15 amino acids. The CDR3 loop is CASSLPGQGRNGYTF. The DNA for the CDR3 is TGTGCCAGCAGCTTACCGGGACAGGGGCGAAATGGCTACACCTTC.

This clonotype was observed a few times. This rearrangement joins TRBV12-3 or TRBV12-4 to TRBJ1-4; D gene unclear. The CDR3 contains 12 residues. The V end lost 5 bases, the J end lost 7 bases, and 8 bases lay between the germline ends. The CDR3 DNA reads as TGTGCCAGCAGTCTTCGGAGTGAAAAACTGTTTTTT. Its translation is CASSLRSEKLFF.

In this sample, this clonotype turned up many times. This chain uses TRBV6-2 or TRBV6-3 with TRBJ2-3, with TRBD2 identical over 13 bases. Germline CDR1 reads MNHEY; CDR2 reads SVGEGT. The CDR3 is 14 residues long. V trimming: 7 bases; J trimming: 5 bases; junction bases outside the gene matches: 3. The CDR3 sequence is CASTRTSGGDTQYF. CDR3 nucleotides: TGTGCCAGCACCCGGACTAGCGGGGGAGATACGCAGTATTTT.

Only a few counts were recorded for this clonotype. CDR3 DNA sequence: TGTGCCAGCAGAATAGCGGGAGGGAACACTCGGGCCCAGTACTTC. Translation gives CASRIAGGNTRAQYF. The J gene is TRBJ2-5, the V gene TRBV6-2 or TRBV6-3; TRBD2 agrees at 11 bases. Germline V lookup: CDR1 MNHEY, CDR2 SVGEGT. The CDR3 has 15 amino acids. V shed 6 bases, J shed 9 bases, and the junction held 12 bases outside the gene matches.

The genes are TRBV28 and TRBJ2-6; D is perhaps TRBD1 (6 bases). The germline CDR1 and CDR2 sequences are MDHEN and SYDVKM. V shed 5 bases and J shed 3 bases, with 11 bases lying between them. The CDR3 is 15 amino acids. The CDR3 region has the DNA TGTGCCAGCAGTCTTACAGGGTTTGGGGCCAACGTCCTGACTTTC. This encodes CASSLTGFGANVLTF.